A selection of T cell receptor beta chains follows, all from one sample in a study of shared clonotypes between healthy human individuals. Measured with immunoSEQ multiplex PCR; TCRdb has only the in-frame clones, and not every one. Here the sample spans around 990,000 clones, approximately 75% being singletons. Sequenced material: memory CD4+ T cells from PBMCs. The receptors shown here come from a man aged 18 to 35 in good health. Some clones in this sample may be carry-over from other donors' samples. Both conserved end residues are part of each CDR3. The D gene is left open where the match is weak. Size tells how often a clone was seen (once, few, many) or the class of an expanded clone, and some rows leave it out.

j_call | d_call | v_call | clone_size | cdr3_aa | cdr3_nt
TRBJ2-7 | TRBD2 | TRBV7-8 | few | CASSFPRMGRESSYEQYF | TGTGCCAGCAGCTTCCCCCGGATGGGGCGGGAGAGCTCCTACGAGCAGTACTTC
TRBJ1-1 | TRBD1 | TRBV10-3 | few | CAISKSGTGTNTEAFF | TGTGCCATCAGTAAATCCGGGACAGGGACGAACACTGAAGCTTTCTTT
TRBJ1-1 | NA | TRBV5-1 | NA | CASSPEGRNAEAFF | TGCGCCAGCAGCCCCGAGGGGAGGAACGCTGAAGCTTTCTTT
TRBJ2-3 | NA | TRBV29-1 | NA | CSTGQGGTDTQYF | TGCAGCACGGGGCAGGGGGGGACAGATACGCAGTATTTT
TRBJ2-3 | NA | TRBV5-1 | NA | CASSLSSDTQYF | TGCGCCAGCAGCTTATCCTCAGATACGCAGTATTTT
TRBJ1-1 | NA | TRBV20-1 | NA | CSARVGSEAFF | TGCAGTGCTAGAGTTGGGTCAGAAGCTTTCTTT
TRBJ2-3 | TRBD2 | TRBV6-9 | few | CASSFRSGRDTQYF | TGTGCCAGCAGTTTCCGAAGCGGGAGAGATACGCAGTATTTT
TRBJ2-2 | TRBD1 | TRBV5-1 | NA | CASSLAGQGTGELFF | TGCGCCAGCAGCTTGGCAGGACAGGGCACCGGGGAGCTGTTTTTT
TRBJ2-7 | NA | TRBV28 | NA | CASSRNREQYF | TGTGCCAGCAGTAGGAACAGGGAGCAGTACTTC
TRBJ2-7 | TRBD1 | TRBV4-3 | NA | CASSQDSGQGTEQYF | TGCGCCAGCAGCCAAGATTCGGGACAGGGGACCGAGCAGTACTTC
TRBJ2-4 | NA | TRBV11-3 | NA | CASSLGENIQYF | TGTGCCAGCAGCTTAGGAGAAAACATTCAGTACTTC
TRBJ2-7 | TRBD1 | TRBV7-2 | NA | CASSLGGTGAHEQYF | TGTGCCAGCAGCTTAGGGGGGACAGGGGCACACGAGCAGTACTTC
TRBJ2-3 | NA | TRBV29-1 | NA | CSVDDRTSTDTQYF | TGCAGCGTTGATGACAGGACCAGCACAGATACGCAGTATTTT
TRBJ1-5 | TRBD1 | TRBV6-5 | NA | CASSTGEVQPQHF | TGTGCCAGCAGCACAGGGGAAGTACAGCCCCAGCATTTT
TRBJ1-1 | NA | TRBV14 | NA | CASSQAWEGEFEAFF | TGTGCCAGCAGCCAAGCTTGGGAGGGAGAGTTTGAAGCTTTCTTT
TRBJ1-4 | NA | TRBV5-1 | NA | CASSFLGRAATNEKLFF | TGCGCCAGCAGCTTTCTTGGGAGGGCGGCAACTAATGAAAAACTGTTTTTT
TRBJ2-7 | TRBD2 | TRBV5-1 | once | CASSPLAGAAYEQYF | TGCGCCAGCAGCCCCCTAGCGGGAGCGGCCTACGAGCAGTACTTC
TRBJ2-5 | TRBD2 | TRBV28 | once | CASRRLAGGETQYF | TGTGCCAGCAGGAGACTAGCGGGTGGAGAGACCCAGTACTTC
TRBJ1-1 | NA | TRBV29-1 | few | CSVVGQGGTEAFF | TGCAGCGTTGTTGGTCAGGGAGGCACTGAAGCTTTCTTT
TRBJ2-1 | NA | TRBV15 | NA | CATSRPVIRNEQFF | TGTGCCACCAGCAGGCCCGTAATACGTAATGAGCAGTTCTTC
TRBJ2-5 | NA | TRBV5-4 | NA | CASSFLASETQYF | TGTGCCAGCAGCTTCCTAGCTTCGGAGACCCAGTACTTC
TRBJ2-2 | TRBD2 | TRBV6-6 | few | CASSPSGRAGELFF | TGTGCCAGCAGCCCCAGCGGGAGGGCCGGGGAGCTGTTTTTT
TRBJ1-2 | NA | TRBV5-4 | NA | CASSLGGADGYTF | TGTGCCAGCAGCTTGGGGGGGGCAGATGGCTACACCTTC
TRBJ2-5 | TRBD2 | TRBV15 | NA | CATSRDQGSGRLQETQYF | TGTGCCACCAGCAGAGATCAGGGTAGCGGGAGACTCCAAGAGACCCAGTACTTC
TRBJ2-7 | NA | TRBV7-8 | once | CASSFDKYYEQYF | TGTGCCAGCAGCTTTGACAAGTACTACGAGCAGTACTTC
TRBJ1-2 | NA | TRBV5-4 | NA | CASSRSAGGHEYGYTF | TGTGCCAGCAGCCGATCGGCTGGGGGGCATGAATATGGCTACACCTTC
TRBJ2-6 | NA | TRBV19 | NA | CASRPGLRRGANVLTF | TGTGCCAGTAGGCCGGGACTCCGCAGAGGGGCCAACGTCCTGACTTTC
TRBJ2-1 | NA | TRBV28 | few | CASSLYEQFF | TGTGCCAGCAGTTTATATGAGCAGTTCTTC
TRBJ1-1 | NA | TRBV2 | NA | CASNGGVGNTEAFF | TGTGCCAGCAACGGTGGGGTGGGGAACACTGAAGCTTTCTTT
TRBJ2-5 | TRBD2 | TRBV5-1 | NA | CASSGGLAGDPTQETQYF | TGCGCCAGCAGCGGAGGACTAGCGGGAGACCCGACGCAAGAGACCCAGTACTTC
TRBJ2-5 | NA | TRBV7-3 | NA | CASSLEGLAQETQYF | TGTGCCAGCAGCTTAGAGGGGCTAGCCCAAGAGACCCAGTACTTC
TRBJ1-4 | NA | TRBV7-9 | NA | CASSPRGEVHEKLFF | TGTGCCAGCAGCCCCCGGGGGGAAGTACATGAAAAACTGTTTTTT
TRBJ2-4 | NA | TRBV27 | few | CASSSVTGRNIQYF | TGTGCCAGCAGTTCGGTAACGGGGAGAAACATTCAGTACTTC
TRBJ1-2 | NA | TRBV7-2 | NA | CASSPGQTENYGYTF | TGTGCCAGCAGCCCAGGCCAGACAGAGAACTATGGCTACACCTTC
TRBJ1-5 | NA | TRBV2 | NA | CASSARALGNQPQHF | TGTGCCAGCAGTGCAAGGGCCCTTGGCAATCAGCCCCAGCATTTT
TRBJ2-1 | NA | TRBV11-1 | few | CASSTRTAPINEQFF | TGTGCCAGCAGCACCAGGACTGCGCCCATAAATGAGCAGTTCTTC
TRBJ2-7 | NA | TRBV7-8 | many | CASSLAGYPYEQYF | TGTGCCAGCAGCTTAGCCGGGTATCCCTACGAGCAGTACTTC